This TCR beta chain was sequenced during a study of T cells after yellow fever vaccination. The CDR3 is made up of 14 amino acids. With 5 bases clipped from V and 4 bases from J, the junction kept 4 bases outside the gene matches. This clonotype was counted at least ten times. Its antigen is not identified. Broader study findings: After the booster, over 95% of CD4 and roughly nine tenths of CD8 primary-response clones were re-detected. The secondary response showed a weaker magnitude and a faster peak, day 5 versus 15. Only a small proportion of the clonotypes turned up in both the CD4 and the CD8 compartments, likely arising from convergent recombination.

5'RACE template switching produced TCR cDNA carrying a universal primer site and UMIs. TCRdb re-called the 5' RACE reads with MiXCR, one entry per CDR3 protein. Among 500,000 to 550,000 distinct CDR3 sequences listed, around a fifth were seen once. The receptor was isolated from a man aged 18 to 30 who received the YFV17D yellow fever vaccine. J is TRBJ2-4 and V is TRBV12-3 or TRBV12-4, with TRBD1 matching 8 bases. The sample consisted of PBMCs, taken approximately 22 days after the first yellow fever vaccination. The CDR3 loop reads CASSPGQAKNIQYF. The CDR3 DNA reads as TGTGCCAGCAGTCCGGGACAGGCGAAAAACATTCAGTACTTC.